This T cell receptor (beta chain) was identified in a study of PD-L1 blockade in urothelial cancer. This clone was seen a few times. Profiled with immunoSEQ multiplex PCR; TCRdb holds only in-frame clones, not every one. The data contain almost 2,500 clones, roughly a third of them seen just once; the ten biggest clones take up 15% to 20%. The TCR comes from a man aged 55 to 70 with urothelial cancer. The material sequenced was tumor tissue, taken before atezolizumab (anti-PD-L1) treatment.

CDR3 protein: CASSEGLAEETQYF. DNA for the CDR3: TGTGCCAGCAGTGAGGGGCTAGCGGAAGAGACCCAGTACTTC. The chain is built from TRBV6-8 and TRBJ2-5, with TRBD2 matching 7 bases. The CDR3 has 14 amino acids. Germline-derived CDR1 and CDR2 are MNHGY and SAAAGT. V shed 5 bases and J 3 bases; nucleotides not matched to a gene: 6.